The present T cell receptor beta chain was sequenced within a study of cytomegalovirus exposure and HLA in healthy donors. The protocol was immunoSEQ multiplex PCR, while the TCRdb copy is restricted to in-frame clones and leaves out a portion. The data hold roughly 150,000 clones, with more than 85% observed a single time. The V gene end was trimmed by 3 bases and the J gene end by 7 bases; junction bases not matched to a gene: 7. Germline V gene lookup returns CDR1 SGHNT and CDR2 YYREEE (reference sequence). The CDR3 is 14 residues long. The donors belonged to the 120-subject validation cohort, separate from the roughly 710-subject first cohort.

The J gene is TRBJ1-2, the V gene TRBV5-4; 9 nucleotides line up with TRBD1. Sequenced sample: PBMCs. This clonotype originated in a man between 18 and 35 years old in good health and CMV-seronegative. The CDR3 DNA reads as TGTGCCAGCAGCTCCAGAAACAGGGGGCTTGGCTACACCTTC. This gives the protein CASSSRNRGLGYTF.